Shown below are 8 T cell receptor beta chains from a single sample sequenced in a study of T cells in Graves' hyperthyroidism and ophthalmopathy (dated by TCRdb to the late 2010s). Libraries were constructed by multiplex PCR. For sequencing, an Illumina HiSeq 2000 was employed. The TCR beta CDR3 regions were amplified from RNA transcripts. The first round of RT-PCR for the TCR CDR3 was performed with the HTBI primer set and the Qiagen OneStep RT-PCR kit. TCRdb cleaned the public reads at Q25 with fastp, built clones with MiXCR and kept in-frame beta chains. Under each unique CDR3 protein, matching rows form one entry showing the most common genes and DNA. The sample has 350,000 to 450,000 distinct CDR3 sequences on record, over 12% of them singletons. In total, the top ten clones hold around 28% of the sample. The specimen sequenced was blood. All receptors come from a middle-aged man with Graves' ophthalmopathy.

This clonotype was detected many times. V gene TRBV20-1 combines with J gene TRBJ2-7; TRBD2 matches 11 bases. The CDR3 is made up of 15 amino acids. Trimming at V came to 0 bases and at J to 4 bases, leaving 5 bases not matched to a gene. Germline V gene sequence: CDR1 DFQATT, CDR2 SNEGSKA (reference sequence). For the CDR3, the DNA is TGCAGTGCTAGAGATCCCGGGACTAGCGGATACGAGCAGTACTTC. Translating it yields CSARDPGTSGYEQYF.

This clonotype was counted at least ten times. This chain uses TRBV3-1 with TRBJ2-1; unclear D gene. The germline V gene has CDR1 LGHDT and CDR2 YNNKEL (reference sequence). The CDR3 totals 15 residues. V was cut by 2 bases and J by 1 base, with 9 bases left in between. In nucleotides, the CDR3 is TGTGCCAGCAGCCAACGTGACGGATCCTACAATGAGCAGTTCTTC. This gives the protein CASSQRDGSYNEQFF.

The table lists this clonotype with many counts. This chain joins TRBV7-3 and TRBJ2-1; D may correspond to TRBD1 or TRBD2 (5 bases each). Deletions cut 5 bases from V and 9 bases from J, with 20 bases between. There are 15 residues in the CDR3. From germline, CDR1 is SGHTA and CDR2 FQGTGA. The DNA for the CDR3 is TGTGCCAGCAGCCCGACGGGGCTTTGGAGTAGTGAGCAGTTCTTC. Its translation is CASSPTGLWSSEQFF. The variable domain in full, completed from reference TRBV7-3 and TRBJ2-1, reads GAGVSQTPSNKVTEKGKYVELRCDPISGHTALYWYRQSLGQGPEFLIYFQGTGAADDSGLPNDRFFAVRPEGSVSTLKIQRTERGDSAVYLCASSPTGLWSSEQFFGPGTRLTVL.

This clonotype appeared many times. The genes are TRBV2 and TRBJ1-5; tentative D call: TRBD1 (6 bases). The V end lost 4 bases, the J end lost 5 bases, and 12 bases lay between the germline ends. Germline V CDR1 and CDR2: SNHLY, FYNNEI. The CDR3 is 14 amino acids. CDR3 amino acids: CASSVEGDDQPQHF. CDR3 DNA: TGTGCCAGCAGTGTCGAGGGGGATGATCAGCCCCAGCATTTT.

This clonotype was observed a few times. The chain has TRBV20-1 and TRBJ2-3, with 11 bases fitting TRBD2. The CDR3 totals 15 residues. Unmatched junction bases numbered 4, after V lost 4 bases and J lost 1 base. Germline values: CDR1 DFQATT, CDR2 SNEGSKA (reference sequence). This chain's CDR3 is CSANPGLAGTDTQYF. The CDR3 DNA follows: TGCAGTGCTAACCCGGGACTAGCGGGCACAGATACGCAGTATTTT.

The table lists this clonotype with a few counts. The chain uses TRBV7-8 and TRBJ1-5; D is uncertain. V was pared by 5 bases and J by 3 bases, with 8 bases between. Germline CDR1 SGHVS, CDR2 FQNEAQ. The CDR3 length is 13 residues. DNA for the CDR3: TGTGCCAGCAGCACAGCCGACAATCAGCCCCAGCATTTT. Protein: CASSTADNQPQHF.

This clonotype has a count of ten or more. J is TRBJ2-7 and V is TRBV11-1; 11 nucleotides align to TRBD2. V trimming: 7 bases; J trimming: 3 bases; junction bases outside the gene matches: 8. Germline V gene sequence: CDR1 SGHAT, CDR2 FQDESV (reference sequence). CDR3 length equals 15 residues. Here the CDR3 reads CASKLGTSGNYEQYF. The CDR3 nucleotides are TGTGCCAGCAAGTTAGGGACTAGCGGAAACTACGAGCAGTACTTC.

In this sample, this clonotype turned up many times. The chain joins TRBV27 to TRBJ2-7, with D tentatively TRBD2 (6 bases). The germline V gene encodes CDR1 MNHEY and CDR2 SMNVEV (reference sequence). V lost 6 bases to trimming and J lost 0 bases, with 18 bases between them. The CDR3 has 16 amino acids. CDR3: CASRPPAGRSSYEQYF. The DNA for the CDR3 is TGTGCCAGCAGGCCGCCCGCAGGGAGGAGCTCCTACGAGCAGTACTTC.